This T cell receptor (beta chain) was recorded in a study of T cells in Graves' hyperthyroidism and ophthalmopathy. This clonotype occurred a few times. Antigen: not known. For Graves' hyperthyroidism to be stable, ophthalmopathy could not progress within 18 months. Patients were excluded for uncontrolled infection, other autoimmune disease, pregnancy or lactation. Orbital computed tomography, thyroid ultrasound, serum thyroxine and TRAb, and clinical symptoms together informed the diagnoses. Amplification of TCR beta CDR3 regions used RNA as the template. The primer set for the first-round RT-PCR of the TCR CDR3 was HTBI. TCRdb analysed the multiplex PCR reads with MiXCR anew, one entry per CDR3 protein. Here the sample spans about 98,000 distinct CDR3 sequences, about 40% being singletons. Germline trimming cut 10 bases from V and 10 bases from J; bases unmatched to any gene: 7. The CDR3 length is 13 residues. The germline CDR1 and CDR2 sequences are LNHDA and SQIVND (reference sequence).

Study-level points and caveats: Ophthalmopathy stood apart from stable hyperthyroidism in a 13 V-J model.

The clonotype was recovered from a woman aged 25 to 45 with Graves' hyperthyroidism. The V and J genes are TRBV19 and TRBJ1-6; 10 bases agree with TRBD1. The sequencing sample was made of peripheral blood or thyroid tissue (not recorded which). The CDR3 sequence: CATGTGELSPLHF. CDR3 in DNA: TGTGCCACCGGGACAGGGGAACTGTCACCCCTCCACTTT.